Shown below are 7 T cell receptor beta chains from a single sample sequenced in a study of cytomegalovirus exposure and HLA in healthy donors. The PCR used 60 Vbeta and 13 Jbeta primers. Profiling relied on immunoSEQ multiplex PCR, and the TCRdb table lists in-frame clones only, not all of them. The table includes 150,000 to 200,000 clones, approximately 80% detected once. Sequencing was performed on PBMCs. The receptor source for this set is a woman in her 40s in good health and CMV-seropositive.

The chain joins TRBV10-3 to TRBJ2-5; 15 bases match TRBD2. V lost 6 bases, J lost 5 bases, and 4 bases stayed unmatched. The CDR3 is 15 residues long. Germline V gives CDR1 ENHRY, CDR2 SYGVKD. Here the CDR3 DNA reads TGTGCCATCAGCCCGGGACTAGCGGGAGGTGAGACCCAGTACTTC. Its translation: CAISPGLAGGETQYF.

This clone has more than one count but fewer than ten. The gene calls are TRBV6-6 and TRBJ2-7; 9 nucleotides align to TRBD1. In germline, CDR1 is MNHNY, CDR2 SVGAGI (reference sequence). The length of the CDR3 is 16 residues. J was trimmed by 3 bases and V by 3 bases; bases with no gene match: 9. The CDR3 is CASSYSVNRGLYEQYF. The CDR3 coding sequence is TGTGCCAGCAGTTATTCCGTTAACAGGGGGCTCTACGAGCAGTACTTC.

The chain joins TRBV5-5 to TRBJ2-5; maybe TRBD1 (8 bases). V dropped 5 bases and J dropped 4 bases, with 18 bases sitting between them. Germline-derived CDR1 and CDR2 are SGHKS and YYEKEE (reference sequence). CDR3 length: 15 amino acids. The CDR3 reads CASRFYRGGLETQYF. Written as DNA, the CDR3 is TGTGCCAGCAGATTTTACAGGGGGGGATTAGAGACCCAGTACTTC.

This clone was detected once. V and J are TRBV5-4 and TRBJ1-2; TRBD1 aligns across 7 bases. The V gene's germline CDR1 is SGHNT and CDR2 YYREEE (reference sequence). The CDR3 length is 14 residues. After removal of 6 bases from V and 0 bases from J, the junction contained 5 bases not matched to a gene. DNA for the CDR3: TGTGCCAGCACCTTAGACAGGGCTAACTATGGCTACACCTTC. As protein: CASTLDRANYGYTF.

V and J are TRBV4-3 and TRBJ2-2, with D unclear. Looked up from germline, CDR1 is LGHNA and CDR2 is YSLEER. The CDR3 has 16 amino acids. V shed 0 bases and J shed 5 bases, with 13 bases lying between them. CDR3 bases: TGCGCCAGCAGCCAAGATCCCAGCGCTTATACCGGGGAGCTGTTTTTT. This codes for CASSQDPSAYTGELFF.

This rearrangement joins TRBV9 to TRBJ1-1; 7 nucleotides line up with TRBD1. Germline V gene sequence: CDR1 SGDLS, CDR2 YYNGEE. There are 15 residues in the CDR3. Trimming removed 4 bases from V and 0 bases from J; junction bases left unmatched: 6. The CDR3 reads CASSRQGSMNTEAFF. The CDR3 DNA sequence: TGTGCCAGCAGCAGACAGGGTAGCATGAACACTGAAGCTTTCTTT.

The gene calls are TRBV7-9 and TRBJ1-1; 7 bases map to TRBD1. The CDR3 is 11 amino acids. Germline loops: CDR1 SEHNR, CDR2 FQNEAQ (reference sequence). The junction had 4 bases not matched to a gene; V was cut back by 4 bases and J by 11 bases. Here the CDR3 DNA reads TGTGCCAGCAGCTCAGGGGGATACGCTTTCTTT. Translation: CASSSGGYAFF.